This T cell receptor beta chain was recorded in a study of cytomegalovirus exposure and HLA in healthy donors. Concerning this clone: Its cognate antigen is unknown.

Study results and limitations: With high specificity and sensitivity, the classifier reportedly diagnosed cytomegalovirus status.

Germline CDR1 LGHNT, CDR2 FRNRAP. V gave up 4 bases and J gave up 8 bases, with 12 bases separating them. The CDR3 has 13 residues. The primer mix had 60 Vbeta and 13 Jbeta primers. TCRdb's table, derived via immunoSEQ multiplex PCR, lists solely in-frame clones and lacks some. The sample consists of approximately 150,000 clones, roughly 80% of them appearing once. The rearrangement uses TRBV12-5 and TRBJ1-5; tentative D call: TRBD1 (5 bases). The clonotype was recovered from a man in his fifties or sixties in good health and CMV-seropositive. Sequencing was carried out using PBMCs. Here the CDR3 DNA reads TGTGCTAGTGGTTGGAGGGGAAGGAAGCCCCAGCATTTT. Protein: CASGWRGRKPQHF.